The 4 T cell receptor beta chains given below trace back to one sample, sequenced in a study of shared clonotypes between healthy human individuals. Here immunoSEQ multiplex PCR was the method, and the copy in TCRdb shows in-frame clones only, minus some. The sample yields about 490,000 clones, 78% seen once. The sample was PBMCs. The receptor source for this set is a woman in her forties in good health. Some clones in this sample may be carry-over from other donors' samples.

J is TRBJ1-3 and V is TRBV30; perhaps TRBD1 as D (5 bases). CDR3 size: 13 residues. With 3 bases removed from V and 0 bases from J, the gap between germline ends came to 6 bases. The germline CDR1 and CDR2 sequences are GTSNPN and SVGIG (reference sequence). Here the CDR3 DNA reads TGTGCCTGGAGGGGGCTCTCTGGAAACACCATATATTTT. Translation gives CAWRGLSGNTIYF.

The V and J genes are TRBV18 and TRBJ1-5; TRBD1 aligns across 7 bases. Unmatched junction bases numbered 12, after V lost 3 bases and J lost 7 bases. Germline V lookup: CDR1 KGHSH, CDR2 LQKENI. There are 16 residues in the CDR3. The CDR3 nucleotides read TGTGCCAGCTCACCGGGGGAAAGGCAGGGGGAACAGCCCCAGCATTTT. This codes for CASSPGERQGEQPQHF.

This chain uses TRBV6-1 with TRBJ2-7, with TRBD1 matching over 8 bases. The CDR3 has 12 residues. V dropped 10 bases and J dropped 6; count of bases not matched to a gene: 8. CDR1 and CDR2 from the germline V gene are MNHNS and SASEGT. CDR3 amino acids: CATNQGAGEQYF. DNA for the CDR3: TGTGCCACAAACCAGGGGGCGGGCGAGCAGTACTTC.

In this sample, this clone turned up many times. V and J are TRBV28 and TRBJ1-1; D might be TRBD1 (5 bases). Deletions cut 1 base from V and 11 bases from J, with 14 bases between. The germline V gene encodes CDR1 MDHEN and CDR2 SYDVKM. The CDR3 spans 13 residues. The CDR3 is CASSLSGFRSAFF. The CDR3 nucleotides read TGTGCCAGCAGTTTATCAGGGTTTAGGTCGGCTTTCTTT.